A selection of T cell receptor beta chains follows, all from one sample in a study of control samples from healthy donors and cancer patients. Using immunoSEQ multiplex PCR, the repertoire was profiled, and TCRdb retains in-frame clones only, with some absent. The repertoire holds approximately 170,000 clones, with about nine tenths as singletons. The sample was blood. The receptors originated from a woman in her twenties or thirties in good health. CDR3s include the opening cysteine and the closing phenylalanine or tryptophan. Fields, in order: clone size, V gene, CDR3 protein. A clone size is listed for some rows: how often the clone was seen (once, few, many), or a class if it is expanded.

>once|TRBV5-6
CASSRTATNEKLFF
>few|TRBV27
CASSLLAGDYNEQFF
>.|TRBV5-5
CASSFTGASYNEQFF
>.|TRBV5-5
CASSFQGQGYGYTF
>.|TRBV5-6
CASSLGVSYSNQPQHF
>.|TRBV18
CASSPTGHYPEAFF
>.|TRBV19
CASSMGRNQPQHF
>.|TRBV18
CASSPQEDGYTF
>.|TRBV6-5
CASSPDRGDTQYF
>.|TRBV30
CAWSADYEQYF
>.|TRBV2
CASSGGGDQPQHF
>.|TRBV9
CASSQGVTDTQYF
>.|TRBV12-3/TRBV12-4
CASKGTGNTEAFF
>.|TRBV4-1
CASSQDREYGYTF
>once|TRBV7-3
CASSLQGYNEQFF
>.|TRBV4-3
CASSQETRGNSYNEQFF
>.|TRBV27
CASSLSSGGAKGYTF
>.|TRBV6-5
CASSTQQGRNQPQHF
>.|TRBV18
CASSPRDRGVSPLHF
>.|TRBV18
CASSPPGSYEQYF
>.|TRBV18
CASSPPGVYNEQFF
>.|TRBV11-1
CASSFGTGDEKLFF
>.|TRBV9
CASSVEGIETQYF
>.|TRBV9
CASSPRQGVGGYTF
>.|TRBV2
CASSSTGSWYGYTF
>.|TRBV18
CASSPGAKETQYF
>.|TRBV7-3
CASSRGRSPSTDTQYF
>.|TRBV30
CAWSGRTSYEQYF
>.|TRBV29-1
CSVGGQGVRDYGYTF
>.|TRBV19
CASSISGRPYNEQFF
>once|TRBV2
CASSVGGGGTSYEQYF
>.|TRBV10-1
CASSESGQGHEQYF
>.|TRBV7-9
CASSGSSTDTQYF
>few|TRBV2
CASSALLAGGGETQYF
>.|TRBV9
CASSVGGMNTEAFF
>.|TRBV7-2
CASSLGPSGGLDTQYF
>.|TRBV27
CASSGDYSNQPQHF
>.|TRBV7-9
CASSLGTGGPMNTEAFF
>.|TRBV19
CASSIDGGRNTGELFF
>.|TRBV30
CAWSFGHGNQPQHF
>.|TRBV2
CASSERRGEKLFF
>.|TRBV5-5
CASSLVGAPNEKLFF
>.|TRBV19
CASSMGGTEAFF